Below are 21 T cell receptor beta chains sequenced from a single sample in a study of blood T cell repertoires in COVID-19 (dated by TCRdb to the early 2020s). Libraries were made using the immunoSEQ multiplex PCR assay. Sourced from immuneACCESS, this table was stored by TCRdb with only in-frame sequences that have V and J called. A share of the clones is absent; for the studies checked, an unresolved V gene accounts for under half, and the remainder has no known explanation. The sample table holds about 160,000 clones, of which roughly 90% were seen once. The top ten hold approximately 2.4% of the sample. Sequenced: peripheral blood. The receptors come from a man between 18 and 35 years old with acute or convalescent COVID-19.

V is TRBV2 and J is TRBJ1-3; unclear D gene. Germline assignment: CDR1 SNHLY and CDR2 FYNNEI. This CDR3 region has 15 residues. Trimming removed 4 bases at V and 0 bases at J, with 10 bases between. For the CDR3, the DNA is TGTGCCAGCAGTGTCAGCAGGTCCTCTGGAAACACCATATATTTT. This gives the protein CASSVSRSSGNTIYF.

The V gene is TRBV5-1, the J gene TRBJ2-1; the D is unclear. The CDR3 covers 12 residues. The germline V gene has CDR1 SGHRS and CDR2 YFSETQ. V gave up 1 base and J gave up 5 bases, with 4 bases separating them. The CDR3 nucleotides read TGCGCCAGCAGCTTGACGGACAATGAGCAGTTCTTC. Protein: CASSLTDNEQFF.

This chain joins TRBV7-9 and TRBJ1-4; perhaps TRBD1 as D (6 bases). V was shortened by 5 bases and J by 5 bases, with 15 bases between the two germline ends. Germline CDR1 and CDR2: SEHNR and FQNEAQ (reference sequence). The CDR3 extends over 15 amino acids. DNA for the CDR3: TGTGCCAGCAGCCAACAGACAGGACTGAATGAAAAACTGTTTTTT. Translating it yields CASSQQTGLNEKLFF.

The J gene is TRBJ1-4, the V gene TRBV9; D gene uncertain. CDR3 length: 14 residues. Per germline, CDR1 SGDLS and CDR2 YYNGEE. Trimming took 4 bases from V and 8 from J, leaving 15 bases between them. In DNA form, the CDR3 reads TGTGCCAGCAGCCCAGGTCCATATCGGGAAAAACTGTTTTTT. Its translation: CASSPGPYREKLFF.

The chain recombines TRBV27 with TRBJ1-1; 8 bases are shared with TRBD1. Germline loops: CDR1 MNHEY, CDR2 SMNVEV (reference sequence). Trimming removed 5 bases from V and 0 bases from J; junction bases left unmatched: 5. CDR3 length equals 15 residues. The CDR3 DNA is TGTGCCAGCAGTGATGGACAGGGTGTGAACACTGAAGCTTTCTTT. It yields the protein CASSDGQGVNTEAFF.

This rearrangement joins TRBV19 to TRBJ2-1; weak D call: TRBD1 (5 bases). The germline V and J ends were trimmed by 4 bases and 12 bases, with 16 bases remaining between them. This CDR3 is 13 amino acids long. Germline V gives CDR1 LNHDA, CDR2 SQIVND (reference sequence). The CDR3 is CASSTNQGGGQFF. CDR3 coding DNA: TGTGCCAGTAGTACCAATCAGGGTGGTGGGCAGTTCTTC. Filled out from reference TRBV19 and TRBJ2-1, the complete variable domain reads DGGITQSPKYLFRKEGQNVTLSCEQNLNHDAMYWYRQDPGQGLRLIYYSQIVNDFQKGDIAEGYSVSREKKESFPLTVTSAQKNPTAFYLCASSTNQGGGQFFGPGTRLTVL.

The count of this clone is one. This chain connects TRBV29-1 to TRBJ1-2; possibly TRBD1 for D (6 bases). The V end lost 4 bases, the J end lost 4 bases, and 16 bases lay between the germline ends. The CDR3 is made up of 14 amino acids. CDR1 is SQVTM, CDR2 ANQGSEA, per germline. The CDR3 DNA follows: TGCAGCGTTGCCTCAGGGGCGCAGTTCTATGGCTACACCTTC. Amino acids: CSVASGAQFYGYTF. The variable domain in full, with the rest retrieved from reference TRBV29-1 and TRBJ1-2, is SAVISQKPSRDICQRGTSLTIQCQVDSQVTMMFWYRQQPGQSLTLIATANQGSEATYESGFVIDKFPISRPNLTFSTLTVSNMSPEDSSIYLCSVASGAQFYGYTFGSGTRLTVV.

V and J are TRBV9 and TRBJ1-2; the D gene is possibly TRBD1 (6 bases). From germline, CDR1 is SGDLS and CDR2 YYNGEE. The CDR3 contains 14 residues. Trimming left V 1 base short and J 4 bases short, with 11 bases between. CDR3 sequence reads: CASSVTGTSYGYTF. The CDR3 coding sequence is TGTGCCAGCAGCGTAACGGGGACAAGCTATGGCTACACCTTC.

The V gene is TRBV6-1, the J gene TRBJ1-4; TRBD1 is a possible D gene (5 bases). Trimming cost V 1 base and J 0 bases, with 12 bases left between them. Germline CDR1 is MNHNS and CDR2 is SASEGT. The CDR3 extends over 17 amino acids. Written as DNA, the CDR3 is TGTGCCAGCAGTGAAGAAAAGGGGATGGCAACTAATGAAAAACTGTTTTTT. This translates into CASSEEKGMATNEKLFF.

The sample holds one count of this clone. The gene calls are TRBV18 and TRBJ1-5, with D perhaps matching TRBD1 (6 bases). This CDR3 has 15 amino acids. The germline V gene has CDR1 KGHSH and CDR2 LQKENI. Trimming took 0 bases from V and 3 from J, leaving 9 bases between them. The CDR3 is CASSPPGHLNQPQHF. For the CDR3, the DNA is TGTGCCAGCTCACCACCGGGACACCTCAATCAGCCCCAGCATTTT. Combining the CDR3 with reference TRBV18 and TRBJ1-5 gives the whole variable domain NAGVMQNPRHLVRRRGQEARLRCSPMKGHSHVYWYRQLPEEGLKFMVYLQKENIIDESGMPKERFSAEFPKEGPSILRIQQVVRGDSAAYFCASSPPGHLNQPQHFGDGTRLSIL.

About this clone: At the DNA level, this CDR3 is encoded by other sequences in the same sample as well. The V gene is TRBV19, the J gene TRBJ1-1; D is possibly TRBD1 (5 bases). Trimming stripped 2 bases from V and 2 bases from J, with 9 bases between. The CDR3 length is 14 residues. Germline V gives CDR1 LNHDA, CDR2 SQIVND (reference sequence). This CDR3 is CASSISGGNTEAFF. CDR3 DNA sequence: TGTGCCAGTAGTATATCGGGGGGAAACACTGAAGCTTTCTTT. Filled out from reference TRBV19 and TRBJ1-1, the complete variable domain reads DGGITQSPKYLFRKEGQNVTLSCEQNLNHDAMYWYRQDPGQGLRLIYYSQIVNDFQKGDIAEGYSVSREKKESFPLTVTSAQKNPTAFYLCASSISGGNTEAFFGQGTRLTVV.

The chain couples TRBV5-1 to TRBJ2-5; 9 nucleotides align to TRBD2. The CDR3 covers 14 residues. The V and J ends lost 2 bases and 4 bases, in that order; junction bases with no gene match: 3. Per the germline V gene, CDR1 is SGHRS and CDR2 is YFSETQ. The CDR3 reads CASSFGLALETQYF. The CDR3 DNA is TGCGCCAGCAGCTTCGGACTAGCGCTAGAGACCCAGTACTTC.

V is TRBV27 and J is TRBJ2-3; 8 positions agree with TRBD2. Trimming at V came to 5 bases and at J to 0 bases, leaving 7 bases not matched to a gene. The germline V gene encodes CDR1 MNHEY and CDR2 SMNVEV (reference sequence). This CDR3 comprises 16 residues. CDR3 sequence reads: CASSITSGRSTDTQYF. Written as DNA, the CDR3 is TGTGCCAGCAGTATTACTAGCGGAAGGAGCACAGATACGCAGTATTTT.

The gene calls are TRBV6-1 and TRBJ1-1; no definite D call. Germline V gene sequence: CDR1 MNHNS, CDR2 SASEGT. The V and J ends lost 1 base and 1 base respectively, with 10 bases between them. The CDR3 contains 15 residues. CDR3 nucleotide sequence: TGTGCCAGCAGTGAAGGTGGTGGGAGGAACACTGAAGCTTTCTTT. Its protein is CASSEGGGRNTEAFF.

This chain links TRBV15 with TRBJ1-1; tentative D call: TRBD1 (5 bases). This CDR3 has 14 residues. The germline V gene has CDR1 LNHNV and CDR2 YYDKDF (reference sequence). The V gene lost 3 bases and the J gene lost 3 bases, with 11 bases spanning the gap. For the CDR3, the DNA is TGTGCCACCAGCAGCCCCGCGGGGGACACTGAAGCTTTCTTT. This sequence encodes CATSSPAGDTEAFF.

The CDR3 loop is CASSLSIAGADTGELFF. The CDR3, as DNA: TGTGCCAGCAGCTTATCCATAGCTGGGGCCGACACCGGGGAGCTGTTTTTT. The chain has TRBV7-8 and TRBJ2-2; D may be TRBD1 (5 bases). Trimming removed 2 bases at V and 3 bases at J, with 16 bases between. Germline lookup yields CDR1 SGHVS and CDR2 FQNEAQ. The CDR3 is 17 amino acids.

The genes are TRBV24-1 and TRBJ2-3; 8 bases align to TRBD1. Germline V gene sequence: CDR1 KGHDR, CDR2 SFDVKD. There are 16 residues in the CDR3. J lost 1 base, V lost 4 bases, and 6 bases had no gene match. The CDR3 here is CATSETGQGGTDTQYF. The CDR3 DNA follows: TGTGCCACCAGTGAGACAGGACAGGGAGGCACAGATACGCAGTATTTT.

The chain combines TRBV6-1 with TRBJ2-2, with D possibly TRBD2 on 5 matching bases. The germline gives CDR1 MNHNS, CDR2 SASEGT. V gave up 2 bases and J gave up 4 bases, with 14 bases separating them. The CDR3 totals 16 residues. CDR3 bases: TGTGCCAGCAGTGAATATCGGGGTTGGGGCACCGGGGAGCTGTTTTTT. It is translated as CASSEYRGWGTGELFF.

CDR3 sequence reads: CASSMRTGPMNTEAFF. CDR3 bases: TGTGCCAGTAGTATGCGGACAGGCCCTATGAACACTGAAGCTTTCTTT. The J gene is TRBJ1-1, the V gene TRBV19, with TRBD1 matching over 7 bases. Germline V gene lookup returns CDR1 LNHDA and CDR2 SQIVND (reference sequence). The CDR3 contains 16 residues. J gave up 0 bases and V 3 bases, and 7 bases lay outside the gene matches.

CDR3 in DNA: TGTGCCAGCAGCTTATTGGTTTTATTGACAGGGAACTATGGCTACACCTTC. It yields the protein CASSLLVLLTGNYGYTF. The rearrangement joins TRBV7-2 to TRBJ1-2; 7 bases agree with TRBD1. The germline CDR1 and CDR2 sequences are SGHTA and FQGNSA. There are 17 residues in the CDR3. Trimming cost V 2 bases and J 2 bases; bases outside gene matches: 11.

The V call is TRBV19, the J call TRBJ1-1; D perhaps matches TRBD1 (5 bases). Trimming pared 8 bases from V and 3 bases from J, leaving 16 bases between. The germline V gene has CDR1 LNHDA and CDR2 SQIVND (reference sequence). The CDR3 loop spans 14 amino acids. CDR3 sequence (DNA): TGTGCCAGTTTCCCCCATTTAGGGGACACTGAAGCTTTCTTT. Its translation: CASFPHLGDTEAFF.